The T cell receptor beta chain under discussion was sequenced for a study of blood T cell repertoires in COVID-19. Study in general: The United States, Italy and Spain provided the acute and convalescent COVID-19 samples.

Per the original data handling: Nucleated cell counts were estimated from reference gene primer amplification. TCRdb keeps only in-frame clones here, not all; method: immunoSEQ multiplex PCR. The V and J calls and clone size come from that table; D and trimming were worked out from the DNA. The sample contains some 99,000 clones, roughly 86% of which appear only once. A single count supports this clone. There are 15 residues in the CDR3. V lost 6 bases and J 1 base, leaving 16 bases between the germline ends. Germline CDR1 is LNHDA and CDR2 is SQIVND (reference sequence). The sequence was obtained from a woman aged 60 to 75 in a cohort sampled during active or convalescent COVID-19. This rearrangement joins TRBV19 to TRBJ2-7, with D possibly TRBD1 on 7 matching bases. Material: peripheral blood. The CDR3 here is CASSPQGRPSYEQYF. For the CDR3, the DNA is TGTGCCAGTAGCCCACAGGGGAGGCCGTCCTACGAGCAGTACTTC. Using reference TRBV19 and TRBJ2-7 for the parts outside the CDR3, the full variable domain is DGGITQSPKYLFRKEGQNVTLSCEQNLNHDAMYWYRQDPGQGLRLIYYSQIVNDFQKGDIAEGYSVSREKKESFPLTVTSAQKNPTAFYLCASSPQGRPSYEQYFGPGTRLTVT.